The 12 T cell receptor beta chains given below trace back to one sample, sequenced in a study of T cell clusters in autoimmune cytopenias (dated by TCRdb to the late 2010s). TRB amplification used around 250 ng of peripheral blood genomic DNA, some 38,000 genome equivalents, per sample. For sequencing, an Illumina MiSeq was employed. TRB rearrangements were amplified by multiplex PCR using a touch-down protocol with TRB-A and TRB-B primer pools mixed in one tube. After the reads were reprocessed by TCRdb, one entry was made per CDR3 protein sequence, with no DNA. The table for this sample shows about 8,100 distinct CDR3 sequences. In total, the top ten clones hold 6% of the sample. Sequences were obtained from peripheral blood. The origin of the receptors is a human donor with an autoimmune cytopenia or autoimmune hepatitis (not recorded which).

This clonotype is identified as medium-sized (0.01 to 0.1%) from frequency. The V gene is TRBV6-6, the J gene TRBJ2-5; without DNA, the TCRdb call of TRBD1 cannot be checked. This CDR3 has 13 amino acids. CDR1 MNHNY and CDR2 SVGAGI come from the germline V gene (reference sequence). The CDR3 protein is CASSYRGQETQYF.

In terms of frequency, this clonotype is medium-sized. This rearrangement joins TRBV6-6 to TRBJ2-1; TCRdb calls TRBD2, which cannot be checked without DNA. Germline V gives CDR1 MNHNY, CDR2 SVGAGI (reference sequence). This CDR3 region has 15 residues. The CDR3 protein is CASSYGVAGGPEQFF.

This chain uses TRBV12-3 or TRBV12-4 with TRBJ2-7. This CDR3 is built from 14 residues. The CDR3 here is CASRQRRDLGEQYF.

The V gene is TRBV19, the J gene TRBJ1-1. The CDR3 runs to 14 residues. From germline, CDR1 is LNHDA and CDR2 SQIVND (reference sequence). The CDR3 is CASSILLMNTEAFF.

In terms of frequency, this clonotype is medium-sized (0.01 to 0.1%). The chain is built from TRBV12-3 or TRBV12-4 and TRBJ2-2; TCRdb picks TRBD1, but there is no DNA to check that call. The CDR3 length is 14 residues. The CDR3 sequence is CASSLRQGIGELFF.

According to its frequency, this clonotype is medium-sized. The chain recombines TRBV29-1 with TRBJ2-1; as DNA is missing, the TRBD1 call by TCRdb cannot be tested. The CDR3 contains 14 residues. Germline-derived CDR1 and CDR2 are SQVTM and ANQGSEA. The CDR3 here is CSVHRDRSYNEQFF.

This chain's CDR3 is CATKTGSQPQHF. This sequence joins TRBV6-6 and TRBJ1-5; as DNA is missing, the TRBD1 call by TCRdb cannot be tested. Looked up from germline, CDR1 is MNHNY and CDR2 is SVGAGI (reference sequence). The CDR3 loop spans 12 amino acids.

This chain uses TRBV6-1 with TRBJ1-2; TCRdb picks TRBD1, but there is no DNA to check that call. This CDR3 has 15 amino acids. Germline V gene data show CDR1 as MNHNS and CDR2 as SASEGT. CDR3 residues: CASSGQSSFSYGYTF.

The V call is TRBV5-1, the J call TRBJ1-4. Germline V CDR1 and CDR2: SGHRS, YFSETQ. The CDR3 is 14 residues long. CDR3 residues: CASSRGGEGEKLFF.

This clonotype ranks as medium-sized (0.01 to 0.1%) in terms of frequency. The chain uses TRBV6-1 and TRBJ2-5. CDR1 and CDR2 (germline): MNHNS, SASEGT. The CDR3 is 11 residues long. This chain's CDR3 is CASSVGETQYF.

Judged by frequency, this clonotype is medium-sized. This sequence joins TRBV6-1 and TRBJ2-7; the TCRdb D gene call, TRBD2, has no DNA to confirm it. Germline values: CDR1 MNHNS, CDR2 SASEGT. CDR3 length: 14 amino acids. The chain's CDR3 is CASRRLAGEGEQYF.

The chain links TRBV6-5 to TRBJ2-1; there is no DNA to check the TCRdb D call of TRBD1. The germline CDR1 and CDR2 sequences are MNHEY and SVGAGI. The CDR3 consists of 12 residues. The CDR3 protein is CASRQGGDEQFF.